A selection of T cell receptor beta chains follows, all from one sample in a study of post-analysis software for immune sequencing data. TCRdb passed the PCR reads through MiXCR, listing each CDR3 protein once. The sample contains hundreds of thousands of distinct CDR3 sequences, roughly two fifths of which appear only once. The sample consisted of blood. The receptors stem from a girl between 10 and 17 years old with multiple sclerosis. Each CDR3 is given with its conserved first and last residue. The D gene is left open where the match is weak. A row's size may be missing; if present it is once, few, many or a size class.

cdr3_aa cdr3_nt j_call d_call v_call clone_size cdr3_length
CASSQGTSSKDTQYF TGTGCCAGCAGCCAAGGGACTAGCTCAAAGGATACGCAGTATTTT TRBJ2-3 TRBD2 TRBV3-1 - 15
CASSLAIHSYNEQFF TGCGCCAGCAGCTTGGCTATTCACTCCTACAATGAGCAGTTCTTC TRBJ2-1 - TRBV5-1 few 15
CAISARNSYNEQFF TGTGCCATCAGTGCGCGGAACTCCTACAATGAGCAGTTCTTC TRBJ2-1 - TRBV10-3 - 14
CASSRGGGSGYTF TGTGCCAGCAGCAGAGGAGGGGGCTCTGGCTACACCTTC TRBJ1-2 TRBD1 TRBV7-2 - 13
CSASNRGGYTF TGCAGTGCTAGTAACCGAGGGGGCTACACCTTC TRBJ1-2 - TRBV20-1 - 11
CASSSPVNYDNEQFF TGTGCCAGCAGTTCCCCGGTCAATTACGACAATGAGCAGTTCTTC TRBJ2-1 - TRBV6-6 few 15
CASYGTGGYEQYF TGTGCCAGCTACGGGACAGGGGGCTACGAGCAGTACTTC TRBJ2-7 TRBD1 TRBV2 - 13
CASSQDEQYF TGTGCCAGCAGCCAAGACGAGCAGTACTTC TRBJ2-7 - TRBV3-1 - 10
CASSLQSGGPSPNEQFF TGTGCCAGCTCACTACAGAGCGGGGGACCGTCCCCCAATGAGCAGTTCTTC TRBJ2-1 TRBD2 TRBV18 - 17
CSVGTGAVRQFF TGCAGCGTTGGGACAGGGGCGGTTCGGCAGTTCTTC TRBJ2-1 TRBD1 TRBV29-1 - 12
CAISELDPRVGNEQFF TGTGCCATCAGTGAGCTTGACCCCCGGGTCGGCAATGAGCAGTTCTTC TRBJ2-1 - TRBV10-3 - 16
CSVKGRTNYGYTF TGCAGCGTTAAGGGCAGGACCAACTATGGCTACACCTTC TRBJ1-2 - TRBV29-1 - 13
CASSPGLASADTQYF TGTGCCAGCTCACCAGGTCTAGCCAGTGCAGATACGCAGTATTTT TRBJ2-3 - TRBV18 once 15
CASSLSPSGTYNEQFF TGCGCCAGCAGCTTGTCCCCTAGCGGGACCTACAATGAGCAGTTCTTC TRBJ2-1 TRBD2 TRBV5-1 - 16
CASSQPTRTYNSPLHF TGCGCCAGCAGCCAACCCACCCGGACTTATAATTCACCCCTCCACTTT TRBJ1-6 - TRBV4-1 few 16
CASSRTGRESSYEQYF TGTGCCAGCAGCCGCACGGGACGGGAGAGCTCCTACGAGCAGTACTTC TRBJ2-7 - TRBV7-9 - 16
CASSLKGGMGYNEQYF TGTGCCAGCAGCTTAAAGGGGGGGATGGGGTACAATGAGCAGTACTTC TRBJ2-5 - TRBV7-2 - 16
CASSPTGNVSPLHF TGTGCCAGCAGCCCCACGGGGAACGTTTCACCCCTCCACTTT TRBJ1-6 - TRBV12-3/TRBV12-4 few 14
CASSPDGSSYGYTF TGCGCCAGCAGCCCAGATGGGTCTAGCTATGGCTACACCTTC TRBJ1-2 - TRBV5-1 - 14
CASRDTGTVSYEQYF TGTGCCAGCAGAGACACCGGGACAGTCTCCTACGAGCAGTACTTC TRBJ2-7 TRBD1 TRBV6-5 - 15
CASSLVIDYGYTF TGTGCCAGCAGCTTAGTTATCGACTATGGCTACACCTTC TRBJ1-2 - TRBV7-2 - 13
CASRYQGSDTQYF TGTGCCAGCAGGTATCAGGGGTCCGATACGCAGTATTTT TRBJ2-3 - TRBV11-1 - 13
CASSPYAGRVEQYF TGTGCCAGCAGCCCCTACGCCGGAAGAGTCGAGCAGTACTTC TRBJ2-7 - TRBV12-3/TRBV12-4 once 14
CASSYMRPGASSYNEQFF TGTGCCAGCAGTTATATGAGGCCGGGGGCGAGCTCCTACAATGAGCAGTTCTTC TRBJ2-1 - TRBV6-5 - 18
CASSLLGTRGTGELFF TGTGCCAGCAGCTTACTGGGGACCCGGGGGACCGGGGAGCTGTTTTTT TRBJ2-2 - TRBV7-6 - 16
CASSYESYYGYTF TGTGCCAGCAGTTACGAGTCCTACTATGGCTACACCTTC TRBJ1-2 - TRBV6-5 few 13
CASGLVGADTQYF TGTGCTAGTGGTTTGGTGGGGGCAGATACGCAGTATTTT TRBJ2-3 - TRBV12-5 - 13
CASTRRRGDYGYTF TGTGCCAGCACACGTCGGAGGGGAGACTATGGCTACACCTTC TRBJ1-2 - TRBV12-3/TRBV12-4 - 14
CASSLGEGGNIQYF TGTGCCAGCAGCTTAGGTGAAGGGGGGAACATTCAGTACTTC TRBJ2-4 - TRBV7-9 - 14
CASSQGYGGRGEKLFF TGTGCCAGCAGCCAAGGGTATGGGGGAAGGGGAGAAAAACTGTTTTTT TRBJ1-4 - TRBV4-2 - 16
CASSHPGQGIEQYF TGTGCCAGCAGCCATCCTGGACAGGGGATCGAGCAGTACTTC TRBJ2-7 TRBD1 TRBV7-9 few 14
CASSFLSRGYQETQYF TGTGCCAGCAGCTTCCTATCCCGGGGGTACCAAGAGACCCAGTACTTC TRBJ2-5 - TRBV5-5 - 16
CASSGSNYGYTF TGTGCCAGCAGTGGGTCCAACTATGGCTACACCTTC TRBJ1-2 - TRBV12-3/TRBV12-4 few 12
CASSFWGGADTQYF TGTGCCAGCAGTTTCTGGGGCGGCGCAGATACGCAGTATTTT TRBJ2-3 - TRBV12-3/TRBV12-4 - 14
CASWDRDNEQFF TGTGCCAGCTGGGACAGGGATAATGAGCAGTTCTTC TRBJ2-1 TRBD1 TRBV6-7 few 12
CASSLRSAAGDTEAFF TGTGCCAGCAGCTTAAGAAGCGCGGCAGGGGACACTGAAGCTTTCTTT TRBJ1-1 - TRBV7-6 - 16
CASSLEPGRGYEQYF TGCGCCAGCAGCTTGGAACCGGGGCGGGGGTACGAGCAGTACTTC TRBJ2-7 TRBD2 TRBV5-1 few 15
CSARGTGAYGYTF TGCAGTGCTAGAGGGACAGGGGCCTATGGCTACACCTTC TRBJ1-2 TRBD1 TRBV20-1 few 13
CSARDGERGPNEQYF TGCAGTGCTAGAGATGGAGAGCGGGGGCCTAACGAGCAGTACTTC TRBJ2-7 TRBD2 TRBV20-1 - 15
CASSWGTLSSYNEQFF TGTGCCAGCAGCTGGGGGACTCTTAGCTCCTACAATGAGCAGTTCTTC TRBJ2-1 - TRBV7-6 few 16
CASGYTYDASPLHF TGTGCCAGCGGATACACGTATGACGCTTCACCCCTCCACTTT TRBJ1-6 - TRBV12-3/TRBV12-4 once 14
CSVEDGNYVQYF TGCAGCGTTGAGGACGGAAACTACGTGCAGTACTTC TRBJ2-4 - TRBV29-1 few 12
CASSVAGFNQPQHF TGTGCCAGCAGTGTCGCGGGGTTCAATCAGCCCCAGCATTTT TRBJ1-5 - TRBV12-3/TRBV12-4 - 14
CASSPNRDRDPNYGYTF TGTGCCAGCAGCCCGAACCGGGACAGGGACCCCAACTATGGCTACACCTTC TRBJ1-2 TRBD1 TRBV9 few 17
CASGDRAPNEQFF TGTGCCAGCGGGGACAGGGCGCCCAATGAGCAGTTCTTC TRBJ2-1 TRBD1 TRBV3-1 - 13
CASSPGTRSTDTQYF TGTGCCAGCAGTCCGGGGACGCGAAGCACAGATACGCAGTATTTT TRBJ2-3 - TRBV12-3/TRBV12-4 few 15
CASSPLPLSSYEQYF TGTGCCAGCAGCCCCCTGCCCCTGAGCTCCTACGAGCAGTACTTC TRBJ2-7 - TRBV7-2 many 15
CASSLNRVNTEAFF TGTGCCAGCAGTTTAAACAGGGTTAACACTGAAGCTTTCTTT TRBJ1-1 - TRBV12-3/TRBV12-4 - 14
CSVDRGVVSEQFF TGCAGCGTTGACAGGGGGGTAGTGAGTGAGCAGTTCTTC TRBJ2-1 - TRBV29-1 few 13
CASSLVLRAGGNNEQFF TGTGCCAGCAGCTTAGTACTCAGAGCGGGGGGGAACAATGAGCAGTTCTTC TRBJ2-1 TRBD2 TRBV7-2 - 17
CASSSRRGQDTQYF TGTGCCAGCAGTTCTCGCAGGGGGCAAGATACGCAGTATTTT TRBJ2-3 TRBD1 TRBV6-6 - 14
CASSIGSQETQYF TGTGCCAGCAGTATAGGGTCGCAAGAGACCCAGTACTTC TRBJ2-5 - TRBV12-3/TRBV12-4 few 13
CASSYSDRNYGYTF TGTGCCAGCAGTTACTCCGACAGGAACTATGGCTACACCTTC TRBJ1-2 - TRBV6-6 - 14